This T cell receptor (beta chain) was obtained from a study of early T cells in non-severe SARS-CoV-2 infection. The protocol attached unique molecular identifiers to individual cDNA molecules. Via MiXCR, TCRdb re-called the 5' RACE reads, giving one row per CDR3 protein. Of 30,000 or so distinct CDR3 sequences listed, around 5% are singletons. This clonotype was detected many times. The V end lost 5 bases, the J end lost 5 bases, and 16 bases lay between the germline ends. The germline CDR1 and CDR2 sequences are SGHTA and FQGTGA. This CDR3 spans 15 amino acids. This chain connects TRBV7-3 to TRBJ2-1, with D perhaps TRBD2 (6 bases). The sequence derives from an adult who was a healthcare worker with PCR-confirmed SARS-CoV-2 infection or an uninfected control (not recorded which). Sequenced sample: whole blood. The CDR3 reads CASSPWASAHNEQFF. The CDR3, as DNA: TGTGCCAGCAGCCCATGGGCTAGCGCACACAATGAGCAGTTCTTC.